This T cell receptor (beta chain) stems from a study of vaccination effects on CD4 cells after COVID-19. About the study: Two convalescent donors provided samples 16 days and one week before vaccination. Findings of the study overall: By a late point after vaccination, infection- and vaccine-induced clones had shrunk markedly through clonal contraction.

Profiling relied on immunoSEQ multiplex PCR, and the TCRdb table lists in-frame clones only, not all of them. The sample has under 25,000 clones; approximately 74% are singletons. The germline V gene encodes CDR1 KGHSH and CDR2 LQKENI. V lost 3 bases and J 9 bases, leaving 15 bases between the germline ends. This CDR3 contains 15 residues. This clone was counted a few times. Its cognate antigen is unknown. CD4+ T cells specific for antigen were expanded with viral peptide pools by the ViraFEST assay before sequencing. The culture ran for about eleven days before CD4+ T cells were isolated. The individual was infected with SARS-CoV-2 between March and December 2020, as confirmed by PCR. Supplemented with roughly 9.6 IU/ml IL-2 and around 10 ug/ml peptides, a few million PBMC per well were kept in culture. The authors exchanged half the medium for IL-2 medium on days 3 and 7.

The sequencing used CD4+ T cells from PBMCs cultured with SARS-CoV-2 spike peptides, collected before COVID-19 vaccination. The gene calls are TRBV18 and TRBJ1-6; D remains unclear. The receptor was isolated from a human donor who had a prior SARS-CoV-2 infection. The CDR3 nucleotides read TGTGCCAGCTCACCGGGCAGGCACGTGGGTTCACCCCTCCACTTT. Translated, it gives CASSPGRHVGSPLHF.